The 18 T cell receptor beta chains below were found in one sample sequenced in a study of TIL therapy for anti-PD-1-resistant metastatic lung cancer. Time point defined: pre-treatment sample, taken before nivolumab and TIL therapy. Tumor tissue came from excised metastases, mostly pleural nodules or supraclavicular lymph nodes. This was the immunoSEQ v3 assay. The table came from immunoSEQ multiplex PCR; TCRdb's copy has only in-frame clones and leaves some out. The sample records some 90,000 clones, around three fifths being singletons. The input for sequencing was tumor tissue, taken at baseline. The receptors derive from a person aged 25 to 80 with non-small cell lung cancer.

The chain combines TRBV7-6 with TRBJ2-5; D remains unclear. Germline V CDR1 and CDR2: SGHVS, FNYEAQ. Trimming took off 5 bases at V and 1 base at J, with 11 bases between the two ends. This CDR3 is built from 14 residues. The CDR3 is CASSPNSVQETQYF. CDR3 nucleotides: TGTGCCAGCAGCCCCAATAGTGTCCAAGAGACCCAGTACTTC.

V gene TRBV7-2 combines with J gene TRBJ2-7; TRBD2 agrees at 8 bases. The CDR3 is made up of 14 amino acids. With V trimmed by 7 bases and J by 4 bases, 9 bases remained unmatched. CDR1 is SGHTA, CDR2 FQGNSA, per germline. The CDR3 is CASTPPGGRYEQYF. For the CDR3, the DNA is TGTGCCAGCACCCCACCGGGGGGGCGTTACGAGCAGTACTTC.

The V call is TRBV5-6, the J call TRBJ2-1; 14 bases agree with TRBD2. The CDR3 length is 14 residues. Germline CDR1 is SGHDT and CDR2 is YYEEEE. Germline trimming cut 7 bases from V and 8 bases from J; bases unmatched to any gene: 5. CDR3 DNA: TGTGCCAGCGCGGGGACTAGCGGGAGCTATGAGCAGTTCTTC. Its translation: CASAGTSGSYEQFF.

This sequence joins TRBV25-1 and TRBJ2-3; 7 nucleotides match TRBD1. V was pared by 8 bases and J by 1 base, with 15 bases of the junction left unmatched. Per the germline V gene, CDR1 is MGHDK and CDR2 is SYGVNS. CDR3 size: 17 residues. CDR3 loop: CASRIIGDRCRTDTQYF. In DNA form, the CDR3 reads TGTGCCAGCCGTATAATCGGGGACAGATGCCGCACAGATACGCAGTATTTT. The full variable domain, in which reference TRBV25-1 and TRBJ2-3 provide the parts outside the CDR3, is EADIYQTPRYLVIGTGKKITLECSQTMGHDKMYWYQQDPGMELHLIHYSYGVNSTEKGDLSSESTVSRIRTEHFPLTLESARPSHTSQYLCASRIIGDRCRTDTQYFGPGTRLTVL.

This clone was observed a handful of times. The chain links TRBV6-5 to TRBJ2-2; 10 bases agree with TRBD1. The CDR3 is 14 amino acids. The germline gives CDR1 MNHEY, CDR2 SVGAGI. The J segment lost 5 bases and the V segment lost 6 bases, leaving 3 bases of the junction unmatched. The CDR3 region has the DNA TGTGCCAGCAGCCGACAGGGGGCAACCGGGGAGCTGTTTTTT. It codes for CASSRQGATGELFF.

The chain is built from TRBV29-1 and TRBJ2-5; 8 bases are shared with TRBD2. CDR1 SQVTM and CDR2 ANQGSEA come from the germline V gene. J lost 0 bases, V lost 3 bases, and 6 bases had no gene match. The CDR3 covers 15 residues. This chain's CDR3 is CSVDPSGWYQETQYF. The CDR3 nucleotides read TGCAGCGTTGACCCTAGCGGGTGGTACCAAGAGACCCAGTACTTC.

The chain links TRBV10-1 to TRBJ2-1, with TRBD1 as a possible D gene (6 bases). Germline loops: CDR1 WNHNN, CDR2 SYGVQD (reference sequence). V was clipped by 10 bases and J by 5 bases, with 12 bases between them. This CDR3 is 12 amino acids long. The CDR3 DNA sequence: TGCGCCACCTCGACAGGTGACAATGAGCAGTTCTTC. It specifies CATSTGDNEQFF.

Here the CDR3 reads CASSPPGKNNEQFF. CDR3 DNA: TGTGCCAGCAGTCCCCCGGGGAAGAACAATGAGCAGTTCTTC. The chain recombines TRBV28 with TRBJ2-1, with TRBD2 as a possible D gene (5 bases). The V gene lost 5 bases and the J gene lost 5 bases, with 13 bases spanning the gap. CDR3 size: 14 residues. CDR1 is MDHEN, CDR2 SYDVKM, per germline.

This chain joins TRBV6-6 and TRBJ2-7; TRBD1 aligns across 9 bases. Germline-derived CDR1 and CDR2 are MNHNY and SVGAGI (reference sequence). The length of the CDR3 is 15 residues. V lost 5 bases, J lost 0 bases, and 5 bases stayed unmatched. Here the CDR3 reads CASSPGQGSSYEQYF. For the CDR3, the DNA is TGTGCCAGCAGTCCCGGACAGGGGAGCTCCTACGAGCAGTACTTC.

The J gene is TRBJ2-7, the V gene TRBV11-2; D gene ambiguous. Between the trimmed V and J ends, which lost 8 bases and 5 bases, there was a span of 13 bases. Germline V gives CDR1 SGHAT, CDR2 FQNNGV. There are 12 residues in the CDR3. CDR3 region: CASGGGIDEQYF. As DNA, the CDR3 is TGTGCCAGCGGCGGCGGAATCGACGAGCAGTACTTC.

V usage is TRBV7-7 and J usage is TRBJ2-5, with a possible D match to TRBD2 (6 bases). The CDR3 runs 15 residues. V was pared by 0 bases and J by 4 bases, with 12 bases between. Germline loops: CDR1 SSHAT, CDR2 FNYEAQ (reference sequence). The CDR3 sequence: CASSLAGDWGETQYF. DNA of the CDR3: TGTGCCAGCAGCTTAGCGGGGGACTGGGGAGAGACCCAGTACTTC.

The gene calls are TRBV27 and TRBJ2-7, with 10 bases identical to TRBD1. The CDR3 contains 19 residues. The germline CDR1 and CDR2 sequences are MNHEY and SMNVEV (reference sequence). V gave up 4 bases and J gave up 3 bases; unmatched junction bases: 18. CDR3 sequence reads: CASSSRDRGFSNHFYEQYF. DNA of the CDR3: TGTGCCAGCAGTTCAAGGGACAGGGGTTTCTCTAATCACTTCTACGAGCAGTACTTC.

The J gene is TRBJ2-1, the V gene TRBV7-2, with TRBD2 matching 8 bases. Germline assignment: CDR1 SGHTA and CDR2 FQGNSA. The CDR3 contains 15 residues. With 6 bases clipped from V and 4 bases from J, the junction kept 8 bases outside the gene matches. CDR3 in DNA: TGTGCCAGCAGTTTTCCGGGAGGGACTTACAATGAGCAGTTCTTC. Its translation: CASSFPGGTYNEQFF.

The chain recombines TRBV2 with TRBJ2-7, with a possible D match to TRBD2 (5 bases). This CDR3 contains 14 residues. Trimming pared 7 bases from V and 6 bases from J, leaving 19 bases between. Germline-derived CDR1 and CDR2 are SNHLY and FYNNEI. The CDR3 loop reads CASNLRGLGREQYF. In DNA form, the CDR3 reads TGTGCCAGCAATTTACGGGGATTAGGCCGCGAGCAGTACTTC.

V gene TRBV28 combines with J gene TRBJ1-5; D possibly corresponds to TRBD1 (5 bases). Trimming removed 6 bases from V and 7 bases from J, with 16 bases in between. Germline V gives CDR1 MDHEN, CDR2 SYDVKM. The CDR3 extends over 14 amino acids. The CDR3 is CASSIGTAGQPQHF. Here the CDR3 DNA reads TGTGCCAGCAGCATCGGGACTGCGGGACAGCCCCAGCATTTT.

The V and J genes are TRBV28 and TRBJ1-1; D ambiguous. V was pared by 1 base and J by 5 bases, with 14 bases between. The CDR3 has 15 residues. CDR1 and CDR2 from the germline V gene are MDHEN and SYDVKM. The CDR3 region is CASSLSLTGRTEAFF. The CDR3 nucleotides read TGTGCCAGCAGTTTATCCCTGACTGGGCGGACTGAAGCTTTCTTT.

The chain uses TRBV3-1 (or the pseudogene TRBV3-2) and TRBJ1-3, with D unresolved. The V and J ends lost 0 bases and 0 bases respectively, with 3 bases between them. The CDR3 is 14 amino acids. Germline V gives CDR1 LGHDT, CDR2 YNNKEL (reference sequence). Here the CDR3 DNA reads TGTGCCAGCAGCCAAGACAGCTCTGGAAACACCATATATTTT. Translating gives CASSQDSSGNTIYF.

The chain couples TRBV7-2 to TRBJ2-1; 8 bases line up with TRBD2. The V segment lost 2 bases and the J segment 1 base; nucleotides outside the gene matches: 1. In germline, CDR1 is SGHTA, CDR2 FQGNSA. CDR3 size: 15 residues. CDR3 loop: CASSLPSGSYNEQFF. The CDR3 DNA is TGTGCCAGCAGCTTACCTAGCGGGTCCTACAATGAGCAGTTCTTC.